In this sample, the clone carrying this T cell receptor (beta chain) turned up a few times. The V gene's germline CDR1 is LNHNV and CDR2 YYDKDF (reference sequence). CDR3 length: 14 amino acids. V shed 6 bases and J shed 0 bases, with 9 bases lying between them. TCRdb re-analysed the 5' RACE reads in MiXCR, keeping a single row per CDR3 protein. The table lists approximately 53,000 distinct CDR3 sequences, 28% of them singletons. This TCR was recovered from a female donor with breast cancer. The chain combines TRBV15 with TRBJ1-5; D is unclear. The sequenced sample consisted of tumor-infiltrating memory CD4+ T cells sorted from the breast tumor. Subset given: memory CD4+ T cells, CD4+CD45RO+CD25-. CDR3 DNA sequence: TGTGCCACCAGAAGTTCGGTTAGCAATCAGCCCCAGCATTTT. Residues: CATRSSVSNQPQHF.